Listed below are T cell receptor beta chains from one sample, sequenced in a study of early T cells in non-severe SARS-CoV-2 infection. TCRdb redid the calling of the 5' RACE reads with MiXCR, one entry per CDR3 protein. The table records tens of thousands of distinct CDR3 sequences, 20% of them present only once. Here the sequenced sample was whole blood, taken at baseline. Receptors originate from an adult who was a healthcare worker with PCR-confirmed SARS-CoV-2 infection or an uninfected control (not recorded which). CDR3s include the opening cysteine and the closing phenylalanine or tryptophan. D genes are given only for firm matches. Clone size is not always given. Where it is, it says once, few, many or a class for expanded clones.

j_call,d_call,clone_size,v_call,cdr3_nt,cdr3_aa
TRBJ2-2,.,few,TRBV9,TGTGCCAGCAGCGTAGTTTACCACACCGGGGAGCTGTTTTTT,CASSVVYHTGELFF
TRBJ1-5,TRBD1,.,TRBV5-6,TGTGCCAGCAGCATACTGGGACAGGCGGAGAGTTTT,CASSILGQAESF
TRBJ1-4,.,.,TRBV29-1,TGCAGCGTTGAGGGTCTAAATCGAAAACTGTTTTTT,CSVEGLNRKLFF
TRBJ2-2,TRBD2,many,TRBV5-1,TGCGCCAGCAGCCTAGCGGGCCGGGACACCGGGGAGCTGTTTTTT,CASSLAGRDTGELFF
TRBJ1-1,.,few,TRBV13,TGTGCCAGCAGCCCCCGGGGGAACATGAACACTGAAGCTTTCTTT,CASSPRGNMNTEAFF
TRBJ1-1,TRBD1,few,TRBV30,TGTGCCTGGAAGATTCCCCAGGGGGCTAGGAACACTGAAGCTTTCTTT,CAWKIPQGARNTEAFF
TRBJ1-4,.,.,TRBV29-1,TGCAGCGTTGGTATGGGGCTAGGAGAAAAACTGTTTTTT,CSVGMGLGEKLFF
TRBJ1-1,.,.,TRBV5-1,TGCGCCAGCAGCTCGGGACAGAACACTGAAGCTTTCTTT,CASSSGQNTEAFF
TRBJ2-3,TRBD1,.,TRBV5-4,TGTGCCAGCAGCCCGGGACAGCGCACAGATACGCAGTATTTT,CASSPGQRTDTQYF
TRBJ1-1,.,.,TRBV10-3,TGTGCCATCAATGAGGGCCTGGAGGCTGAAGCTTTCTTT,CAINEGLEAEAFF
TRBJ2-7,.,.,TRBV20-1,TGCAGTGCTAGACGCGAGGGGGACGAGCAGTACTTC,CSARREGDEQYF
TRBJ1-2,TRBD1,.,TRBV6-1,TGTGCCAGCAGCGGGGACAGGGGCTATGGCTACACCTTC,CASSGDRGYGYTF
TRBJ1-5,.,many,TRBV7-8,TGTGCCAGCAGCTTAGGGGGCGGGGATCAGCCCCAGCATTTT,CASSLGGGDQPQHF
TRBJ2-3,.,.,TRBV3-1,TGTGCCAGCAGCCAAGAACAAGGTACTACGCAGTATTTT,CASSQEQGTTQYF
TRBJ1-1,.,.,TRBV2,TGTGCCAGCATGCGAACAGGGTGGACTGAAGCTTTCTTT,CASMRTGWTEAFF
TRBJ1-2,.,few,TRBV12-3/TRBV12-4,TGTGCCAGCAGTGGAGGGCAGGGTGATTTCTACACCTTC,CASSGGQGDFYTF
TRBJ2-1,TRBD2,few,TRBV12-3/TRBV12-4,TGTGCCAGCAGACCTGGACTAGCGGGGGGGCCTAAGAACAATGAGCAGTTCTTC,CASRPGLAGGPKNNEQFF
TRBJ2-7,.,.,TRBV5-1,TGTGCCAGCAGCTTCGTCCCGGAGGGGGAGCAGTACTTC,CASSFVPEGEQYF
TRBJ1-1,.,.,TRBV29-1,TGCAGCGCTTTCCCCAGCAGGAACACTGAAGCTTTCTTT,CSAFPSRNTEAFF
TRBJ1-1,TRBD1,.,TRBV9,TGTGCCAGCAGCGCGCACCCCGGGGGGACAGGGGGCGCTTCGGGTACGGCTTTCTTT,CASSAHPGGTGGASGTAFF
TRBJ1-1,.,many,TRBV3-1,TGTGCCAGCAGCCGGGTGGACACTGAAGCTTTCTTT,CASSRVDTEAFF
TRBJ2-3,TRBD1,few,TRBV14,TGTGCCAGCAGCCCCATTCCCCGGACAGGGCTCACAGATACGCAGTATTTT,CASSPIPRTGLTDTQYF
TRBJ1-2,TRBD1,.,TRBV6-5,TGTGCCAGCAGAAGACAGGGTTTCTATGGCTACACCTTC,CASRRQGFYGYTF
TRBJ2-6,.,few,TRBV12-3/TRBV12-4,TGTGCCAGCAGTTTAGCGTTTGCCCCCATCTCTGGGGCCAACGTCCTGACTTTC,CASSLAFAPISGANVLTF
TRBJ1-2,.,.,TRBV12-3/TRBV12-4,TGTGCCAGCAGCCGAGACAGACTATATGGCTACACCTTC,CASSRDRLYGYTF
TRBJ2-3,TRBD2,.,TRBV5-1,TGCGCCAGCAGCTCGGTCCTAGCGGGGGCCACAGATACGCAGTATTTT,CASSSVLAGATDTQYF
TRBJ2-2,TRBD1,.,TRBV20-1,TGCAGTGCTAGTAGGGGGCCTTACACCGGGGAGCTGTTTTTT,CSASRGPYTGELFF
TRBJ2-6,.,.,TRBV10-2,TGCGCCAGCAGCCTTCGATCTGGGGCCAACGTCCTGACTTTC,CASSLRSGANVLTF
TRBJ2-3,TRBD2,.,TRBV6-1,TGTGCCAGCAGTGAAGCCCCCCTAGGTAGCGGGGTTGGGGGGCAGTATTTT,CASSEAPLGSGVGGQYF
TRBJ1-1,.,many,TRBV6-6,TGTGCCAGCAGTTGGAGGGGCACTGAAGCTTTCTTT,CASSWRGTEAFF
TRBJ1-6,.,many,TRBV3-1,TGTGCCAGCAGCCCAGACGGTCGTACGTCGGAAAGGATTTCACCCCTCCACTTT,CASSPDGRTSERISPLHF
TRBJ2-7,TRBD1,.,TRBV9,TGTGCCAGCAGCACCGCCCCAGGGGGCTACGAGCAGTACTTC,CASSTAPGGYEQYF
TRBJ2-5,TRBD1,.,TRBV9,TGTGCCAGCGGTAGGACAGGGGGCGACGAAACCCAGTACTTC,CASGRTGGDETQYF
TRBJ2-3,TRBD2,few,TRBV20-1,TGCAGTGCTAGTGTAGCGGGGGGCCTGCCAGATACGCAGTATTTT,CSASVAGGLPDTQYF
TRBJ2-7,.,few,TRBV11-2,TGTGCCAGCAGCTTAGACTCTAGGGATGAGCAGTACTTC,CASSLDSRDEQYF
TRBJ2-7,.,.,TRBV25-1,TGTGCCAGCAGCGGGTCGCGCGAGCAGTACTTC,CASSGSREQYF
TRBJ2-3,.,many,TRBV20-1,TGCAGTGCTAGGGCTAGCAAACACACAGATACGCAGTATTTT,CSARASKHTDTQYF
TRBJ1-1,.,.,TRBV7-2,TGTGCCAGCAGCTCGGACGCGAACACTGAAGCTTTCTTT,CASSSDANTEAFF
TRBJ2-6,.,.,TRBV5-1,TGCGCCAGCAGCTACAATGCGCCCGGGACTCCCACCTCTGGGGCCAACGTCCTGACTTTC,CASSYNAPGTPTSGANVLTF
TRBJ1-1,.,.,TRBV5-1,TGCGCCAGCAGCTTGAACGCGGGCTCCAAGGACGCTTTCTTT,CASSLNAGSKDAFF
TRBJ1-1,.,few,TRBV12-3/TRBV12-4,TGTGCCAGCGGCTTGGAGAACACTGAAGCTTTCTTT,CASGLENTEAFF
TRBJ2-1,TRBD2,.,TRBV7-8,TGTGCCAGCAGCATCACTAGCGGGGGCTCCCGGGGCAATGAGCAGTTCTTC,CASSITSGGSRGNEQFF
TRBJ2-1,.,many,TRBV7-9,TGTGCCAGCGGGAGCGGGAATGAGCAGTTCTTC,CASGSGNEQFF
TRBJ1-1,.,.,TRBV29-1,TGCAGCGCTAAGCTGACTGAAGCTTTCTTT,CSAKLTEAFF
TRBJ1-1,.,.,TRBV6-5,TGTGCCAGCACTCGGGGTGGGGGGACTGAAGCTTTCTTT,CASTRGGGTEAFF
TRBJ1-2,TRBD1,few,TRBV7-9,TGTGCCAGCACCTTCGGCGACAGGGATCACTATGGCTACACCTTC,CASTFGDRDHYGYTF
TRBJ2-7,.,.,TRBV6-6,TGTGCCAGCAGTTACTTCGGGACATCCACTTACGAGCAGTACTTC,CASSYFGTSTYEQYF
TRBJ2-7,.,.,TRBV3-1,TGTGCCAGCAGCCCAACGGGGTTGTGGGACGAGCAGTACTTC,CASSPTGLWDEQYF
TRBJ2-1,TRBD2,.,TRBV5-1,TGCGCCAGCAGCTCCGGACTAGCGGGGGGTGAGCAGTTCTTC,CASSSGLAGGEQFF
TRBJ2-3,TRBD2,.,TRBV6-2/TRBV6-3,TGTGCCAGCAGAGTAGCGGGGGGACGGACAGATACGCAGTATTTT,CASRVAGGRTDTQYF
TRBJ2-1,TRBD2,.,TRBV7-2,TGTGCCAGCAGCCAAGAGCTACTAGCGGTCGAGAATGAGCAGTTCTTC,CASSQELLAVENEQFF
TRBJ2-5,.,few,TRBV13,TGTGCCAGCAGGACGTCCTCGCATGGGTTAGAGACCCAGTACTTC,CASRTSSHGLETQYF